The entry that follows covers one T cell receptor (beta chain) sequence. Assay used: immunoSEQ multiplex PCR; TCRdb lists only in-frame clones, some missing. The sample shows 70,000 or so clones, around 87% of them seen only once. Prior autoimmune disease or systemic immunosuppression barred patients. Baseline was the first blood sampling point, followed by cycle 4 day 1 and cycle 7 day 1. The sample is drawn from a study of OX40 agonist ivuxolimab in advanced cancers. Study summary: Allowance was made for prior anti-PD-1, anti-PD-L1 or anti-CTLA-4 therapy, and approximately 41% had some.

Germline CDR1 SGHVS, CDR2 FQNEAQ. This CDR3 is built from 12 residues. The germline V and J ends were trimmed by 9 bases and 4 bases, with 12 bases remaining between them. The TCR was taken from an adult with an advanced solid tumor such as melanoma, head and neck, liver or kidney cancer. The gene calls are TRBV7-8 and TRBJ1-2; no definite D call. The starting material was CD4+ or CD8+ T cells sorted from blood, obtained in a trial of the OX40 agonist ivuxolimab. The CDR3 DNA is TGTGCCAGTTCTGACACCTTCTATGGCTACACCTTC. Its translation: CASSDTFYGYTF.